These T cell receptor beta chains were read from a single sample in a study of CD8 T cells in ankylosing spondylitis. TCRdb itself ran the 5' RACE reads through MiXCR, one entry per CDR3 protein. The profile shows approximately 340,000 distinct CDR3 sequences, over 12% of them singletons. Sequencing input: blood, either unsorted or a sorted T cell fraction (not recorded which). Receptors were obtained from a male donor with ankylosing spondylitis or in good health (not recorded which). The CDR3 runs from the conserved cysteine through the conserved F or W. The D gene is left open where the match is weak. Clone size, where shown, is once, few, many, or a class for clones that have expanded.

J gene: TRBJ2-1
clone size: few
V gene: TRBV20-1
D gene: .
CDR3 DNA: TGCAGTGCTAGCGGACCCGAGGATGAGCAGTTCTTC
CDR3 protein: CSASGPEDEQFF

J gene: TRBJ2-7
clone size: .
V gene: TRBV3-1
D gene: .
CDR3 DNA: TGTGCCAGCAGCCAAGATACGGGCCGCGAGCAGTACTTC
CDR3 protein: CASSQDTGREQYF

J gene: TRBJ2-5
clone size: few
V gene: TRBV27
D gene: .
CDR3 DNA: TGTGCCAGCAGTTCCCCTCCGGGGCTGTCCGGTTTGACCCAGTACTTC
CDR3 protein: CASSSPPGLSGLTQYF

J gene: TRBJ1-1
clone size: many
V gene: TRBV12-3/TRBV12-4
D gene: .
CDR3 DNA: TGTGCCAGCAGTAGGGGCCTGGAAGCTTTCTTT
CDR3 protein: CASSRGLEAFF

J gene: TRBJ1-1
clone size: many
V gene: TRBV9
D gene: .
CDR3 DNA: TGTGCCAGCAGCGTAGGGAGAGGGAACACTGAAGCTTTCTTT
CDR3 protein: CASSVGRGNTEAFF

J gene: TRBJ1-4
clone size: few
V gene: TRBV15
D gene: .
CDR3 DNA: TGTGCCACCAGCCACAACCGGGGGGCAGGGGAAAAACTGTTTTTT
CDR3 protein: CATSHNRGAGEKLFF

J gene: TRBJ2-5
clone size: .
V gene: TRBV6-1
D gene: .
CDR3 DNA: TGTGCCAGCAGTGGTTTAGAGGTCCAGTACTTC
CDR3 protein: CASSGLEVQYF

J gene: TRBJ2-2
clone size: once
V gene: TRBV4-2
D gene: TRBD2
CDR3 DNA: TGTGCCAGCAGCCAAGAAACTAGCGGAAACACCGGGGAGCTGTTTTTT
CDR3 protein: CASSQETSGNTGELFF

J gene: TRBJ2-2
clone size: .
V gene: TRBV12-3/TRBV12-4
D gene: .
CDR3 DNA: TGTGCCAGCAGTTTTCTGCTAACAAGCAGGGTCACCGGGGAGCTGTTTTTT
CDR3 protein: CASSFLLTSRVTGELFF

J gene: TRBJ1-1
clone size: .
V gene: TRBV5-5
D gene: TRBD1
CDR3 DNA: TGTGCCAGCAGCTTGACCGGGACAGTGAACACTGAAGCTTTCTTT
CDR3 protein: CASSLTGTVNTEAFF

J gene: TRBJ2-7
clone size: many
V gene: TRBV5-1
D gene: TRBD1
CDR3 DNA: TGCGCCAGTCAAGCGGGACAGGGGGCCTACGAGCAGTACTTC
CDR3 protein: CASQAGQGAYEQYF

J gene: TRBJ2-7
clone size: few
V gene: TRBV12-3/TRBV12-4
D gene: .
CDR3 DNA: TGTGCCAGCAGTTTCTCAGGGAATATCTACGAGCAGTACTTC
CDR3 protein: CASSFSGNIYEQYF

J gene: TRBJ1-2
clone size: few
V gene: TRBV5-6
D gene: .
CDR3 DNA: TGTGCCAGCAGCCACCGGGACCGAACTAACTATGGCTACACCTTC
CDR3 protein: CASSHRDRTNYGYTF

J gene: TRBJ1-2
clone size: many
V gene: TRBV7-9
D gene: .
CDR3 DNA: TGTGCCAGCAGCCCTAACTCGGGGGCCTATGGCTACACCTTC
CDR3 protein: CASSPNSGAYGYTF

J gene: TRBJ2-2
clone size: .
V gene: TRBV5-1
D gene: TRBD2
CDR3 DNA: TGCGCCAGCAGCTTGGCGTCTACCGGGACTAGTTACACCGGGGAGCTGTTTTTT
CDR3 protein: CASSLASTGTSYTGELFF

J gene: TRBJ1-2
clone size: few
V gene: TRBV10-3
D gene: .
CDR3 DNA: TGTGCCACCTCCGAGACGGTGGGAGTCGATGGCTACACCTTC
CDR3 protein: CATSETVGVDGYTF

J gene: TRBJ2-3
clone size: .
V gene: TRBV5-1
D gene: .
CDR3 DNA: TGCGCCAGCAGCTTGGGGGCAGGGGCAGATACGCAGTATTTT
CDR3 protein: CASSLGAGADTQYF

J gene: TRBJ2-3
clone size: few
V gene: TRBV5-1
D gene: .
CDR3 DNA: TGCGCCAGCACCGGGCCTTCTTCCTACGATACGCAGTATTTT
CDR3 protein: CASTGPSSYDTQYF

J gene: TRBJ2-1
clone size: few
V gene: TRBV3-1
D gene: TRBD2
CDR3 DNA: TGTGCCAGCAGCCAAATCCGACTAGCGGGTTACAATGAGCAGTTCTTC
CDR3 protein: CASSQIRLAGYNEQFF

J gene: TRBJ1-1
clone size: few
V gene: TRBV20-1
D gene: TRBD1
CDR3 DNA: TGCAGTGCTAGATCGGGACAGGGGGGCCCTGAAGCTTTCTTT
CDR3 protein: CSARSGQGGPEAFF

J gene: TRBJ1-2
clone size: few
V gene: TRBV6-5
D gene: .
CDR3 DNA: TGTGCCAGCAGTTACGGGCAGGGAGAATATGGCTACACCTTC
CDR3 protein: CASSYGQGEYGYTF

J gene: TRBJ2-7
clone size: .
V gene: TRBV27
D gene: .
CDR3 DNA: TGTGCCAGCAGCCCCACTACATTCTACGAGCAGTACTTC
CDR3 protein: CASSPTTFYEQYF

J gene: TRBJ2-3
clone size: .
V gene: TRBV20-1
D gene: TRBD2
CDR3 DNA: TGCAGTGCTACCGGGACTAGCAGGAGCACAGATACGCAGTATTTT
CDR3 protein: CSATGTSRSTDTQYF

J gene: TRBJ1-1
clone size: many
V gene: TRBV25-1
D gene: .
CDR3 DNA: TGTGCCAGCAAAGTAAGAACTGAAGCTTTCTTT
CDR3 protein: CASKVRTEAFF

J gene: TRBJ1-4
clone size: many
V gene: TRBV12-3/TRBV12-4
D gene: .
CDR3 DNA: TGTGCCAGCAGCCGGGGACGGACCGATAATGAAAAACTGTTTTTT
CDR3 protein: CASSRGRTDNEKLFF

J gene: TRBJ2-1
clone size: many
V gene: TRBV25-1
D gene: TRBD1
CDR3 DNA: TGTGCCAGCAGTGAATCCGACAGGGGCCATGAGCAGTTCTTC
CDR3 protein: CASSESDRGHEQFF

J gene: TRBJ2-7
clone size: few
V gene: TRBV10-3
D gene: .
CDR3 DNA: TGTGCCATCAGTCAGTGGGAACACGAGCAGTACTTC
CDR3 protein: CAISQWEHEQYF

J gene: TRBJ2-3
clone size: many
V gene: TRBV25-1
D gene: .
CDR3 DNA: TGTGCCAGCAGCCGAGAGGGGGTCACAGATACGCAGTATTTT
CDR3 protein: CASSREGVTDTQYF

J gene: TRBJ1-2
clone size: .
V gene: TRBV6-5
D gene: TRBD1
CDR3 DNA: TGTGCCAGCAGTTACTGGGACAGGGGTAGCTACACCTTC
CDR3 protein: CASSYWDRGSYTF

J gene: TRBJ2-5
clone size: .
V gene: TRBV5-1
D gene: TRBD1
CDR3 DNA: TGCGCCAGCAGCTTGTCGAGACAGGGGGCGTTGGAGACCCAGTACTTC
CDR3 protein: CASSLSRQGALETQYF

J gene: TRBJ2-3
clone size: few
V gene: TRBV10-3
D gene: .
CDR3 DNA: TGTGCCATCAGTGAAGCCCAGCGGGCGTTCACAGATACGCAGTATTTT
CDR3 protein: CAISEAQRAFTDTQYF

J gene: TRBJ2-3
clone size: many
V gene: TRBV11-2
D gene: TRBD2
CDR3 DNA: TGTGCCAGCAGTATGTGGAGTAGCGGGGGTGGTGGCACAGATACGCAGTATTTT
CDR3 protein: CASSMWSSGGGGTDTQYF

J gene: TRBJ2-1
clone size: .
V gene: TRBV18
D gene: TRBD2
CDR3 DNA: TGTGCCAGCTCACCTGAGGGAGGGCCCTACAATGAGCAGTTCTTC
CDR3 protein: CASSPEGGPYNEQFF

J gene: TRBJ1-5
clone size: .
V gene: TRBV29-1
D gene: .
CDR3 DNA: TGCAGCGCCGGACGGGAAAATCAGCCCCAGCATTTT
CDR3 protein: CSAGRENQPQHF

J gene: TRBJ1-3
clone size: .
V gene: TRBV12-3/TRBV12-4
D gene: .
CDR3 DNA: TGTGCCAGCAGTTTCGGGGGCGGGGGTGGAAACACCATATATTTT
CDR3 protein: CASSFGGGGGNTIYF

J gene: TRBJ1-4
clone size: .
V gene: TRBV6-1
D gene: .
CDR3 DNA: TGTGCCAGCAGCCCCCCGACAACAACTAATGAAAAACTGTTTTTT
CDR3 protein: CASSPPTTTNEKLFF

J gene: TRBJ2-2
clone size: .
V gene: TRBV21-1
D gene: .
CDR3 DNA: TGTGCCAGCAGCAAAGGAGGGCTAGCCTACACCGGGGAGCTGTTTTTT
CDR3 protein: CASSKGGLAYTGELFF

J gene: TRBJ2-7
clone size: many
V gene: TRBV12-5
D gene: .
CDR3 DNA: TGTGCTAGTGTAAGGTCGGAACTCGAGCAGTACTTC
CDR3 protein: CASVRSELEQYF

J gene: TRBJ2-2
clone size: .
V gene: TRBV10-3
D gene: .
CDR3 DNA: TGTGCCATCAGTGATTCTATTCGTCCCGGGGAGCTGTTTTTT
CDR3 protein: CAISDSIRPGELFF

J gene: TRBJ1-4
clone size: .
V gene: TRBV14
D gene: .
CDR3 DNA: TGTGCCAGCAGCCATATACAGGGAACCTCCACTAATGAAAAACTGTTTTTT
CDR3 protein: CASSHIQGTSTNEKLFF

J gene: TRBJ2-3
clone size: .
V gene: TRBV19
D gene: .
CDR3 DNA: TGTGCCAGTAGTAGGGGCCCACGAACAGATACGCAGTATTTT
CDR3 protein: CASSRGPRTDTQYF

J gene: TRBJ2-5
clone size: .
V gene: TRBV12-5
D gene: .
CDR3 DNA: TGTGCTAGTGGCCGAGGGGTTTGGGAGACCCAGTACTTC
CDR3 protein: CASGRGVWETQYF

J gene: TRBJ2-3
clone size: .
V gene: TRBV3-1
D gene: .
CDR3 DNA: TGTGCCACCTCCCAAGGGGCGGCCCCCACAGATACGCAGTATTTT
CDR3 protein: CATSQGAAPTDTQYF

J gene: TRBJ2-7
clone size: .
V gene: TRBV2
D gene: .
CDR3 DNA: TGTGCCAGCAGGGCCGAAGTAGCGGCCTCCTACGAGCAGTACTTC
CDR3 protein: CASRAEVAASYEQYF

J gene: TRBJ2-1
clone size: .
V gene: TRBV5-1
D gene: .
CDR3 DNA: TGCGCCAGCAGCTTCCCCAGGGTCGGATGGAACAATGAGCAGTTCTTC
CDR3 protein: CASSFPRVGWNNEQFF

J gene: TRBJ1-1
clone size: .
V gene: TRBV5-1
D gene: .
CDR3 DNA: TGCGCCAGCAACTTGGAGGCGGGAACCCCTGAAGCTTTCTTT
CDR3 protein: CASNLEAGTPEAFF

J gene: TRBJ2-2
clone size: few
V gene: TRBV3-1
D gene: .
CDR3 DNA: TGTGCCAGCAGCCTCGAGGGGACTTTCACCGGGGAGCTGTTTTTT
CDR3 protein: CASSLEGTFTGELFF

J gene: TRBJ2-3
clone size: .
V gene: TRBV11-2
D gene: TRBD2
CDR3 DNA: TGTGCCAGCAGCTTAGATGGTCTAGCGGGGGGTTTACCCTCTAGCACAGATACGCAGTATTTT
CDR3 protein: CASSLDGLAGGLPSSTDTQYF

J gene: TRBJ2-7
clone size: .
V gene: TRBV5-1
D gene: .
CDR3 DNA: TGCGCCAGCAGATCCTTACCGGCGGACGTCGCGGAGCAGTACTTC
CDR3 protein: CASRSLPADVAEQYF

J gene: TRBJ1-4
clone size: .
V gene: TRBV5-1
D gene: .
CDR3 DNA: TGCGCCAGCAGCTCGGACATTAATGAAAAACTGTTTTTT
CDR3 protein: CASSSDINEKLFF

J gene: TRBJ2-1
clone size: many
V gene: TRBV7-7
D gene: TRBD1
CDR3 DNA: TGTGCCAGCAGCCCTACAGGGGGCGGCGGGTACAATGAGCAGTTCTTC
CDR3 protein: CASSPTGGGGYNEQFF

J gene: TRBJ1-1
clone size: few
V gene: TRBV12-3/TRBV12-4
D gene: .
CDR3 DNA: TGTGCCAGCAGTGCGAGGGGAGGGTCGAACACTGAAGCTTTCTTT
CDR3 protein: CASSARGGSNTEAFF

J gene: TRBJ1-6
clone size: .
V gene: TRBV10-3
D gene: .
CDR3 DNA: TGTGCCATCAGCCTGGGACACTATAATTCACCCCTCCACTTT
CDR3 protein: CAISLGHYNSPLHF

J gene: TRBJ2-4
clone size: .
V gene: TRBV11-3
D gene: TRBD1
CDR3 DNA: TGTGCCAGCAGCCCGCGGACAGGGGAGGACATTCAGTACTTC
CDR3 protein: CASSPRTGEDIQYF

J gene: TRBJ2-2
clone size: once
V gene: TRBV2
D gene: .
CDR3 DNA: TGTGCCAGCAGTTGGGAGAGTGCAAACACCGGGGAGCTGTTTTTT
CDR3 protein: CASSWESANTGELFF

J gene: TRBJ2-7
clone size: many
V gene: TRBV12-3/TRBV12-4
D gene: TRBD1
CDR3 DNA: TGTGCCAGCAGTCCACCCGACAGGGGGAGGAACGAGCAGTACTTC
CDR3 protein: CASSPPDRGRNEQYF

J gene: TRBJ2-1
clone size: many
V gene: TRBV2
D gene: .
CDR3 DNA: TGTGCCAGCTCTTTCCCGGCAATGAAGAACAATGAGCAGTTCTTC
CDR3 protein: CASSFPAMKNNEQFF